This TCR beta chain stems from a study of blood T cell repertoires in COVID-19. Libraries were prepared by immunoSEQ multiplex PCR; TCRdb keeps only in-frame clonotypes and omits some of them. The top ten clones hold over 7% of a sample with about 180,000 clones, about 84% of them seen once. The CDR3 loop spans 14 amino acids. Between the trimmed V and J ends, which lost 9 bases and 2 bases, there was a span of 16 bases. The germline CDR1 and CDR2 sequences are MGHDK and SYGVNS. The specimen was PBMCs or T cells enriched from blood (not recorded which). V is TRBV25-1 and J is TRBJ2-5; D possibly corresponds to TRBD1 (5 bases). This TCR was sampled from a woman in her twenties or thirties who had recovered from COVID-19. CDR3 residues: CARRQPRQQETQYF. The DNA of the CDR3 is TGTGCCAGAAGGCAACCCAGACAGCAAGAGACCCAGTACTTC.